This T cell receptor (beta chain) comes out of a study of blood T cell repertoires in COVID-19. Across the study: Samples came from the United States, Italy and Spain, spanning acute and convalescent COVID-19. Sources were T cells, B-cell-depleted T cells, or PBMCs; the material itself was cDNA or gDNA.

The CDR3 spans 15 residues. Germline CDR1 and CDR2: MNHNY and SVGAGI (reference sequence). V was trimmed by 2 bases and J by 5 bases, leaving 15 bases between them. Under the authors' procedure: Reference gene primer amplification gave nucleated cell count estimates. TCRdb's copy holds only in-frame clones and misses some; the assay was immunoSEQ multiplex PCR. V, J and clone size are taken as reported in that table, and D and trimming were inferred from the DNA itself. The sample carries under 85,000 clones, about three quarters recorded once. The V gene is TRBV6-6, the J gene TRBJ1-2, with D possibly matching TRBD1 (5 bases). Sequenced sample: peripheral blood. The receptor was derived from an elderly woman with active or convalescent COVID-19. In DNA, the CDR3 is TGTGCCAGCAGTTACAGTTTAGGGGTAGAGTATGGCTACACCTTC. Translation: CASSYSLGVEYGYTF.